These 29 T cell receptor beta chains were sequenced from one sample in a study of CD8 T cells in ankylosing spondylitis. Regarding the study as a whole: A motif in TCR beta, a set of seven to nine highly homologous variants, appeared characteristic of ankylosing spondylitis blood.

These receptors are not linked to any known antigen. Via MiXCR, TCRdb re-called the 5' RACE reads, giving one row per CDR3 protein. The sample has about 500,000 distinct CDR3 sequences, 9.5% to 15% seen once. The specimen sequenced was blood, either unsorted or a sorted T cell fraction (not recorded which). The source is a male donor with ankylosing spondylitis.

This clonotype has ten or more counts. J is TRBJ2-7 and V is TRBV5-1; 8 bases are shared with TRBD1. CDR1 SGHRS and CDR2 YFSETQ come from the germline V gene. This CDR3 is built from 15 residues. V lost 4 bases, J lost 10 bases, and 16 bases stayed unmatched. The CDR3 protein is CASSQTQGARTLQYV. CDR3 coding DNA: TGCGCCAGCAGCCAGACCCAGGGGGCAAGGACTCTTCAGTACGTC.

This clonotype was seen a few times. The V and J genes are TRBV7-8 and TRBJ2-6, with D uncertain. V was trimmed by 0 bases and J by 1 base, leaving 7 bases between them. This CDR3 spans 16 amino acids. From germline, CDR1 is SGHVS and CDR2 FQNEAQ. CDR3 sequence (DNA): TGTGCCAGCAGCTTAGCGCCTCTTTCTGGGGCCAACGTCCTGACTTTC. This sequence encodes CASSLAPLSGANVLTF.

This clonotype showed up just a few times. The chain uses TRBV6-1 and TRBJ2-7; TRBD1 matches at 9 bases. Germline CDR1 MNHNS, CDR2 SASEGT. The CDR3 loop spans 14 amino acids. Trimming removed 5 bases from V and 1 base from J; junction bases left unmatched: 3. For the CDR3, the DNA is TGTGCCAGCAGTACAGGGGGCATATCCTACGAGCAGTACGTC. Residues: CASSTGGISYEQYV.

As DNA, the CDR3 is TGTGCCACCAGTGCTGACGGGGGGGCAACAGATACGCAGTATTTT. Translating it yields CATSADGGATDTQYF. The J gene is TRBJ2-3, the V gene TRBV24-1; 8 bases map to TRBD2. Germline CDR1 and CDR2: KGHDR and SFDVKD. V gave up 5 bases and J gave up 3 bases; unmatched junction bases: 6. The CDR3 is made up of 15 amino acids.

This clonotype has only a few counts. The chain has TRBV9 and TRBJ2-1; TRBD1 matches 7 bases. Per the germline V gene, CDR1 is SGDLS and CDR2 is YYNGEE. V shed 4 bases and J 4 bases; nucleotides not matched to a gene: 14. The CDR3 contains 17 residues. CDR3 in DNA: TGTGCCAGCAGCAGGCCCAGACAGGGTGAAAATTACAATGAGCAGTTCTTC. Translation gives CASSRPRQGENYNEQFF.

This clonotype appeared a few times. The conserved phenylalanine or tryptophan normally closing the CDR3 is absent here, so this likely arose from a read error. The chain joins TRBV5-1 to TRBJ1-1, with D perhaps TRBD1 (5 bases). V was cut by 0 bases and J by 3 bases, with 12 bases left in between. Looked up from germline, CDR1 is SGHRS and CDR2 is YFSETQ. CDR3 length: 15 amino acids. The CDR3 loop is CASSLAPRADTEAFS. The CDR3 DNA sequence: TGCGCCAGCAGCTTGGCCCCCAGGGCGGACACTGAAGCTTTCTCT.

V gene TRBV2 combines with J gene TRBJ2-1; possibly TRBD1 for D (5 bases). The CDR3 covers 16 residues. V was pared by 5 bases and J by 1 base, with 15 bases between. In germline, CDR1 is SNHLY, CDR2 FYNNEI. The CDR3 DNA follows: TGTGCCAGCAGTTCCGTTAGACAGACTTCCTACAATGAGCAGTTCTTC. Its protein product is CASSSVRQTSYNEQFF.

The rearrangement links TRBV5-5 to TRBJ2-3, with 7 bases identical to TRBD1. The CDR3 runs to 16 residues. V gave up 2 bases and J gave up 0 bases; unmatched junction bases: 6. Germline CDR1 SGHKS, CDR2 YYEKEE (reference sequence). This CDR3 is CASSFAGTASTDTQYF. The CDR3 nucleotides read TGTGCCAGCAGCTTTGCCGGGACAGCTAGCACAGATACGCAGTATTTT.

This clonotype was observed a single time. The CDR3 loop reads CASSWDPNYGYTF. CDR3 DNA sequence: TGTGCCAGCAGTTGGGACCCTAACTATGGCTACACCTTC. The chain employs TRBV12-3 or TRBV12-4 and TRBJ1-2, with a tentative D call TRBD1 (5 bases). This CDR3 contains 13 residues. V was clipped by 4 bases and J by 0 bases, with 6 bases between them.

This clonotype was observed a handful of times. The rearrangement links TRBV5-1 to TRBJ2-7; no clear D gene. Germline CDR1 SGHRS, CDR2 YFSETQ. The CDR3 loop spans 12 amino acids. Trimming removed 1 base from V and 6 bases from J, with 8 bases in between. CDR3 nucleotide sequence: TGCGCCAGCAGCTTGTCCAACGCCGAGCAGTACTTC. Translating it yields CASSLSNAEQYF.

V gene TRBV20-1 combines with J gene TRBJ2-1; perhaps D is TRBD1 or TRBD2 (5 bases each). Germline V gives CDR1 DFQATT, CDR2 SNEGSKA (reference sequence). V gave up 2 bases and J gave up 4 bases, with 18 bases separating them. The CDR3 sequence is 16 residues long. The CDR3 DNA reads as TGCAGTGCTAGACCCCCGATGGGGGTCTGGTACAATGAGCAGTTCTTC. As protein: CSARPPMGVWYNEQFF.

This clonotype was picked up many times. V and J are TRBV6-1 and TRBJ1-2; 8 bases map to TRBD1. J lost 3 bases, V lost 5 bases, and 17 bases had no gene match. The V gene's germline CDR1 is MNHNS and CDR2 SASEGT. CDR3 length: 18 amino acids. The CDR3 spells CASSQNEAPTGVYYGYTF. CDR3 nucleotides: TGTGCCAGCAGTCAGAACGAGGCCCCGACAGGGGTTTACTATGGCTACACCTTC.

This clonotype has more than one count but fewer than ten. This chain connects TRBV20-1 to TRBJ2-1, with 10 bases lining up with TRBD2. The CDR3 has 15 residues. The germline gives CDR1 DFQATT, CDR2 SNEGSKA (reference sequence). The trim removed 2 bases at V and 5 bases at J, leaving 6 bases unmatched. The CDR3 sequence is CSARRLAGVHNEQFF. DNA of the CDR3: TGCAGTGCTAGACGACTAGCGGGTGTACACAATGAGCAGTTCTTC.

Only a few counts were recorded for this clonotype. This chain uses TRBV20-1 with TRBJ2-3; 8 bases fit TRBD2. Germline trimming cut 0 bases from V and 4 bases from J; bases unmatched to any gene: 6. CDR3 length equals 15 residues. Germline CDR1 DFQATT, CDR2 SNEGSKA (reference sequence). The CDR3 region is CSARDPSGSSDTQYF. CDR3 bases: TGCAGTGCTAGAGATCCGAGCGGGAGCTCAGATACGCAGTATTTT.

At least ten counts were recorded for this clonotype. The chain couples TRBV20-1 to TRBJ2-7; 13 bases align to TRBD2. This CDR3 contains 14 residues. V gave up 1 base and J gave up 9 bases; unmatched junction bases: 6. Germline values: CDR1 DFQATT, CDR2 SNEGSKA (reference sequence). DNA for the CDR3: TGCAGTGCTAGAGGGGGACTAGCGGGATTGTTGCAGTACTTC. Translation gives CSARGGLAGLLQYF.

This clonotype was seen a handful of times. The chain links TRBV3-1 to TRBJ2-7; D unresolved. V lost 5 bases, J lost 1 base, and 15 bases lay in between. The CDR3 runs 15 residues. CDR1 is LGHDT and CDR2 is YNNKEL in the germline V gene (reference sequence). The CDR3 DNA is TGTGCCAGCAGCTCCACCCATTTGTCGTCCTACGAGCAGTACTTC. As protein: CASSSTHLSSYEQYF.

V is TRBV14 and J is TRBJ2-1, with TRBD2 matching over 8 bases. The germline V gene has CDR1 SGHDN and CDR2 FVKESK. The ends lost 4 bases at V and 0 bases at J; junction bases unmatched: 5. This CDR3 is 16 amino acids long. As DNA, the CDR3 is TGTGCCAGCAGCCGTCGGGGGGGGACCTCCTACAATGAGCAGTTCTTC. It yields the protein CASSRRGGTSYNEQFF.

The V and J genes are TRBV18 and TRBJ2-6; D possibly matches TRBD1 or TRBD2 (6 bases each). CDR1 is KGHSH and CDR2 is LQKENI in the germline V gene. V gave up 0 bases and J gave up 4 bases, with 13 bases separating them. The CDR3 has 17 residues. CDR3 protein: CASSPPDGGGGANVLTF. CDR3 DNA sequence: TGTGCCAGCTCACCACCTGACGGGGGCGGGGGGGCCAACGTCCTGACTTTC.

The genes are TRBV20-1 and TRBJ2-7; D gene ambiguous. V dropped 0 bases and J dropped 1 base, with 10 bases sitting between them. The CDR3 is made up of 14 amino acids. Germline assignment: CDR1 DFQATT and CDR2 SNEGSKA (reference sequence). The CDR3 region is CSARDRTSSYEQYV. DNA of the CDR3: TGCAGTGCTAGAGATAGGACGAGTTCCTACGAGCAGTACGTC.

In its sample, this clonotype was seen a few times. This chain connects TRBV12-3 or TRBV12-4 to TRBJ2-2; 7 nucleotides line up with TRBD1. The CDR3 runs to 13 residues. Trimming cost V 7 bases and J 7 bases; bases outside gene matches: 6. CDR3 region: CASTRDSNGELFF. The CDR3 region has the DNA TGTGCCAGCACCCGGGACAGCAACGGGGAGCTGTTTTTT.

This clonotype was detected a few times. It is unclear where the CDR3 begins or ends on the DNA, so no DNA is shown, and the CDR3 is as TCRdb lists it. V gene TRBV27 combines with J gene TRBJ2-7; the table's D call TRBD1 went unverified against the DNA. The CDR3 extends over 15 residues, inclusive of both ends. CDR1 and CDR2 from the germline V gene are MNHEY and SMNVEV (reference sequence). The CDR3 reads CASSTSTGASYEQYF.

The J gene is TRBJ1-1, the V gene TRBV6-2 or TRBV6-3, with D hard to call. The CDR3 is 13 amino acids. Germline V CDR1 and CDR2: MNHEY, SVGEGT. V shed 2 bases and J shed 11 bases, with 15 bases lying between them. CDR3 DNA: TGTGCCAGCAGTTACCCACTTTCGGGATATGCTTTCTTT. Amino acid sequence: CASSYPLSGYAFF.

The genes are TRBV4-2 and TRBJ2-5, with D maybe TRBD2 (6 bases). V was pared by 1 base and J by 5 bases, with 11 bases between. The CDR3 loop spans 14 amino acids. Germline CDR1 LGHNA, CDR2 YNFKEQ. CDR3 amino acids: CASSQVAGRETQYF. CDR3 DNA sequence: TGTGCCAGCAGCCAAGTGGCGGGGCGTGAGACCCAGTACTTC.

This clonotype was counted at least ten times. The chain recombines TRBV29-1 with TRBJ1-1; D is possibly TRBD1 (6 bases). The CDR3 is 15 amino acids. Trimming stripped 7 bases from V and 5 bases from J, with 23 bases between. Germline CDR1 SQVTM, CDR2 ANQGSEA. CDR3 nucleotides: TGCAGCGCGGTTGTTTCGGGGGCGACGAATACTGAAGCTTTCTTT. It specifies CSAVVSGATNTEAFF.

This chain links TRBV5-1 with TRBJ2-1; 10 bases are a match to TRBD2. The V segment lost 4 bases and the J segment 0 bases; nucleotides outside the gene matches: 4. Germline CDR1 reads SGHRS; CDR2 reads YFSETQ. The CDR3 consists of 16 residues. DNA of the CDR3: TGCGCCAGCAGCACCGGACTAGCGGTCTCCTACAATGAGCAGTTCTTC. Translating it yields CASSTGLAVSYNEQFF.

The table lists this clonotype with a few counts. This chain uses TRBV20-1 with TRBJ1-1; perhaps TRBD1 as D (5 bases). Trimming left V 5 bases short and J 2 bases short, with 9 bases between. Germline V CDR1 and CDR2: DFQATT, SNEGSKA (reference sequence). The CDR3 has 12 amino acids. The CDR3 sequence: CSAFQGNTEAFF. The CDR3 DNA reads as TGCAGTGCTTTTCAGGGTAACACTGAAGCTTTCTTT.

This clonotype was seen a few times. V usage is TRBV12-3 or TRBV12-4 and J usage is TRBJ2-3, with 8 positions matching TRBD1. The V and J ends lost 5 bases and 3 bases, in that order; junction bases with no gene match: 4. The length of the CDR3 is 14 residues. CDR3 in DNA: TGTGCCAGCAGTGGACAGGGAGTTACAGATACGCAGTATTTT. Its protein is CASSGQGVTDTQYF.

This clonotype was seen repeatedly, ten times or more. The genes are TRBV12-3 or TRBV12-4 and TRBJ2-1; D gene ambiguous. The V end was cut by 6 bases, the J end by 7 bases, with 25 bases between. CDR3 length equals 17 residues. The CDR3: CASSIGVQGTLGNEQFF. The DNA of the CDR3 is TGTGCCAGCAGCATTGGGGTCCAAGGCACCCTTGGGAATGAGCAGTTCTTC.

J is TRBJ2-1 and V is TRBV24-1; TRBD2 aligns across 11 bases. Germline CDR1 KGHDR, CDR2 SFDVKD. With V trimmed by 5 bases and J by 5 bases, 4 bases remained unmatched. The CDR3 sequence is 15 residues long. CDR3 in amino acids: CATSVGTSGNNEQFF. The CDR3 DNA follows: TGTGCCACCAGTGTAGGGACTAGCGGTAACAATGAGCAGTTCTTC.